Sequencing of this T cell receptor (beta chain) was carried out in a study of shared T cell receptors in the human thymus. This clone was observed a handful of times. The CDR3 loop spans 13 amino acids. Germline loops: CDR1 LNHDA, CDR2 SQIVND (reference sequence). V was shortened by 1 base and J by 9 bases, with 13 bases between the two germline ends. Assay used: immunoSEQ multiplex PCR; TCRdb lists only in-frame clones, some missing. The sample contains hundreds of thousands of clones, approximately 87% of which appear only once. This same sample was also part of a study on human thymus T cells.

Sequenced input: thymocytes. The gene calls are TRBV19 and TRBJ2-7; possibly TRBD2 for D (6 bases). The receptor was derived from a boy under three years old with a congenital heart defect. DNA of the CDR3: TGTGCCAGTAGTATAGGCCCCCGGGGAGGGCAGTACTTC. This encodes CASSIGPRGGQYF.